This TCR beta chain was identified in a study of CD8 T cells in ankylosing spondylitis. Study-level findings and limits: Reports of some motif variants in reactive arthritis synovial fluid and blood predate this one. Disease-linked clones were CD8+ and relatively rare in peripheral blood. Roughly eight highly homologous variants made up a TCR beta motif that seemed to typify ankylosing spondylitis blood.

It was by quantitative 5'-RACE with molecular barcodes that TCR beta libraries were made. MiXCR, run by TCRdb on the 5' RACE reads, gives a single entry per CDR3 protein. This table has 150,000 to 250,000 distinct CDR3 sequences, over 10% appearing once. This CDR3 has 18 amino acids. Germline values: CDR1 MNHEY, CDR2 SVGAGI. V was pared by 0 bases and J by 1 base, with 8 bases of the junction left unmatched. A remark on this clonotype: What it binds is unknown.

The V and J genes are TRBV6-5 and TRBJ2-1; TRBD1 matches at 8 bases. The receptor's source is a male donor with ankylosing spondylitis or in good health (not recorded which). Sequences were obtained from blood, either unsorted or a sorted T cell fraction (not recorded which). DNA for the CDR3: TGTGCCAGCAGTTACTCTGAGGTATGGACAGGGTCCTACAATGAGCAGTTCTTC. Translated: CASSYSEVWTGSYNEQFF.